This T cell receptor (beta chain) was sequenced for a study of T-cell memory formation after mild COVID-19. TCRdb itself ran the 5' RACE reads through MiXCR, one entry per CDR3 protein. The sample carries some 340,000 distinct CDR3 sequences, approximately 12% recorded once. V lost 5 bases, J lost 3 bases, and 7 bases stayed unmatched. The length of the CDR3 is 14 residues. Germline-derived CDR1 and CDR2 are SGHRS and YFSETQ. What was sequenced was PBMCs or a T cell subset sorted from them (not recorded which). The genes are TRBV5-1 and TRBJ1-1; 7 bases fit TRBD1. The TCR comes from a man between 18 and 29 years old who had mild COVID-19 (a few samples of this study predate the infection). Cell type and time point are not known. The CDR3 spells CASRGTEGYTEAFF. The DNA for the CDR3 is TGCGCCAGCAGGGGGACAGAGGGATACACTGAAGCTTTCTTT.